This passage covers 9 T cell receptor beta chains from one sample sequenced in a study of blood T cell repertoires in COVID-19. Profiled with immunoSEQ multiplex PCR; TCRdb holds only in-frame clones, not every one. The sample yields around 150,000 clones, 90% seen once. Material for sequencing was peripheral blood. These receptors originate from a man aged 55 to 70 with active or convalescent COVID-19.

The rearrangement joins TRBV2 to TRBJ1-5; D remains ambiguous. Looked up from germline, CDR1 is SNHLY and CDR2 is FYNNEI. Between the trimmed V and J ends, which lost 3 bases and 5 bases, there was a span of 17 bases. The CDR3 is made up of 16 amino acids. The CDR3 coding sequence is TGTGCCAGCAGTGACCAGGCCAGCTATGACGATCAGCCCCAGCATTTT. Translation gives CASSDQASYDDQPQHF.

The chain joins TRBV3-1 (or the pseudogene TRBV3-2) to TRBJ1-2; perhaps TRBD1 as D (5 bases). The V end lost 3 bases, the J end lost 5 bases, and 13 bases lay between the germline ends. The germline gives CDR1 LGHDT, CDR2 YNNKEL (reference sequence). CDR3 size: 14 residues. CDR3 DNA sequence: TGTGCCAGCAGCCATCGTGGGGCTGGGTATGGCTACACCTTC. Protein product: CASSHRGAGYGYTF.

This rearrangement joins TRBV7-2 to TRBJ2-7; no definite D call. The CDR3 totals 12 residues. Germline loops: CDR1 SGHTA, CDR2 FQGNSA. The germline V and J ends were trimmed by 3 bases and 7 bases, with 10 bases remaining between them. This CDR3 reads CASSFSRNEQYF. The CDR3 DNA reads TGTGCCAGCAGCTTCTCGAGGAATGAGCAGTACTTC.

This clone was seen once. This chain links TRBV3-1 (or the pseudogene TRBV3-2) with TRBJ1-6; TRBD1 matches at 8 bases. There are 14 residues in the CDR3. Germline V lookup: CDR1 LGHDT, CDR2 YNNKEL (reference sequence). Unmatched junction bases numbered 2, after V lost 3 bases and J lost 7 bases. The chain's CDR3 is CASSQQGANSPLHF. As DNA, the CDR3 is TGTGCCAGCAGCCAGCAGGGGGCGAATTCACCCCTCCACTTT.

CDR3 bases: TGTGCCAGCAGCGGACGACTAGCGGGGACACAAGAGACCCAGTACTTC. Protein sequence: CASSGRLAGTQETQYF. V usage is TRBV7-9 and J usage is TRBJ2-5; 11 bases are shared with TRBD2. J gave up 2 bases and V 5 bases, and 7 bases lay outside the gene matches. This CDR3 has 16 amino acids. CDR1 is SEHNR, CDR2 FQNEAQ, per germline (reference sequence). Looking up the rest from reference TRBV7-9 and TRBJ2-5 gives the full variable domain: DTGVSQNPRHKITKRGQNVTFRCDPISEHNRLYWYRQTLGQGPEFLTYFQNEAQLEKSRLLSDRFSAERPKGSFSTLEIQRTEQGDSAMYLCASSGRLAGTQETQYFGPGTRLLVL.

The CDR3 sequence is CASSKDSNGYNEQFF. For the CDR3, the DNA is TGTGCCAGTAGTAAAGACAGCAACGGGTACAATGAGCAGTTCTTC. The chain combines TRBV19 with TRBJ2-1; possible D gene TRBD1, 5 bases. Germline CDR1 and CDR2: LNHDA and SQIVND (reference sequence). There are 15 residues in the CDR3. V gave up 4 bases and J gave up 4 bases, with 14 bases separating them. The variable domain in full, completed from reference TRBV19 and TRBJ2-1, reads DGGITQSPKYLFRKEGQNVTLSCEQNLNHDAMYWYRQDPGQGLRLIYYSQIVNDFQKGDIAEGYSVSREKKESFPLTVTSAQKNPTAFYLCASSKDSNGYNEQFFGPGTRLTVL.

This chain connects TRBV7-2 to TRBJ1-1, with 7 nucleotides matching TRBD1. Germline V gives CDR1 SGHTA, CDR2 FQGNSA. This CDR3 spans 14 amino acids. V lost 5 bases to trimming and J lost 3 bases; unmatched junction nucleotides: 6. The CDR3 DNA sequence: TGTGCCAGCAGCACTCAACAGGGGTACACTGAAGCTTTCTTT. Protein product: CASSTQQGYTEAFF.

V and J are TRBV19 and TRBJ1-2; the D gene is possibly TRBD1 (5 bases). This CDR3 region has 15 residues. V was pared by 4 bases and J by 5 bases, with 17 bases between. The germline V gene has CDR1 LNHDA and CDR2 SQIVND (reference sequence). The CDR3 spells CASSSQGPRTYGYTF. CDR3 coding DNA: TGTGCCAGTAGTAGCCAGGGTCCCAGAACGTATGGCTACACCTTC.

The genes are TRBV10-2 and TRBJ2-7; 7 positions match TRBD1. The V gene's germline CDR1 is WSHSY and CDR2 SAAADI. This CDR3 has 14 amino acids. V was clipped by 6 bases and J by 0 bases; unmatched bases: 5. CDR3 in DNA: TGCGCCAGCAGAATAGGACAGGACTCCTACGAGCAGTACTTC. It specifies CASRIGQDSYEQYF.